This T cell receptor (beta chain) comes out of a study of response to subunit inactivated influenza vaccine listed by TCRdb under 2018. Concerning the study at large: Deep quantitative T cell receptor repertoire profiling was used in the study to track responses to a trivalent subunit inactivated influenza vaccine.

General study outcomes and caveats: According to the authors, only a limited number of new T cells may be recruited by each seasonal influenza vaccination.

With respect to this clonotype: It has no known antigen specificity. The sample holds no much larger clone one base away, and base qualities are not on file.

To prepare the library, RT-PCR was applied. The data were produced on an Illumina HiSeq 2500. TCRdb itself trimmed the public reads at Q25 with fastp, ran MiXCR and retained productive beta chains. For every CDR3 protein sequence, its rows merge into one entry that carries the most common genes and DNA. The sample records 180,000 or so distinct CDR3 sequences, 10% to 15% of which are singletons. In total, the top ten clones hold around 32% of the sample. The CDR3 contains 14 residues, cysteine and phenylalanine counted. CDR3 DNA only is kept here, 42 bases in frame from base 1. Ends trimmed: V by 8 bases, J by 3 bases; bases unmatched to a gene: 4. The germline V gene supplies CDR1 WSHSY and CDR2 SAAADI. This same sample was also taken into another study, of T cells expressing NK-cell markers. From that second study: The TCR beta cDNA libraries were made using 5'RACE template switching, a step that added both a universal primer site and unique molecular identifiers. TCR beta-chain repertoires were profiled in sorted CD3+CD56+NKG2C+, CD3+CD56+NKG2C- and CD3+CD56-NKG2C+ T-cell subsets from fewer than 10 donors. Among the eight sequenced donors, seven were HCMV-seropositive and one was HCMV-seronegative. In several experiments an anti-gammadeltaTCR antibody was added to restrict sorting to alphabetaTCR-expressing T cells. For 5 or 6 donors, the dominant CD3+CD56+NKG2C+ clonotypes were among the top 10 CD8+ clonotypes and accounted for roughly 1.0-8% of CD8+ T cells. Those dominant clonotypes were again the most abundant among CD3+CD56-NKG2C+ cells in several donors, at about 28.3-65%. It remained unclear whether the expanded NKG2C-expressing T cell clones were specific for HCMV antigens. All eight donors whose samples were sequenced were randomly selected healthy volunteers, three of them men and five women. HCMV-specific IgG was detected in serum with a commercial ELISA kit to determine HCMV serostatus. Peripheral blood mononuclear cells were isolated from blood by Ficoll density gradient centrifugation. Using Miltenyi isolation kits, CD4+ and CD8+ T cells were isolated from PBMC through magnetic immunoseparation. Priming for cDNA synthesis came from the TCR beta constant segment, and two successive PCR amplification steps followed. Illumina HiSeq 2000/2500, MiSeq or NextSeq was used to sequence libraries as 2 x 150 bp reads. Reads were demultiplexed and grouped by UMI with MIGEC, and clonotypes were assembled and quantified with MiTCR. Only TCR cDNA sequences supported by at least two reads were kept to exclude erroneous sequences. The tcR package was used for downstream repertoire analysis, and clonotypes were matched between fractions using CDR3 nucleotide sequence together with V segment. VDJmatch was used to annotate antigen specificity against VDJdb, with one amino acid substitution in CDR3 allowed.

The sample consisted of CD8+ T cells sorted from PBMCs, taken roughly 12 days after vaccination. The sequence joins TRBV10-2 to TRBJ2-3; the junction holds 11 bases that match TRBD1. This receptor was obtained from a man in his fifties or sixties who received an inactivated influenza vaccine. Donor details come from another sample of the same person, matched by shared clones. Here is the DNA: TGCGCCAGCGGCCGGGACAGGGGGACAGATACGCAGTATTTT. Its amino acids are CASGRDRGTDTQYF.